This record looks at one TCR beta chain sequence and its context. The data originate from a study of blood T cell repertoires in COVID-19. Study-level background: The origin of the acute and convalescent COVID-19 samples was the United States, Italy and Spain. The cDNA or gDNA used as material had been derived from T cells, B-cell-depleted T cells, or PBMCs.

J gave up 3 bases and V 11 bases, and 8 bases lay outside the gene matches. This CDR3 is built from 13 residues. Germline loops: CDR1 ENHRY, CDR2 SYGVKD. Original methodology: Amplified reference gene primers provided the basis for estimating nucleated cell counts. The protocol was immunoSEQ multiplex PCR, while the TCRdb copy is restricted to in-frame clones and leaves out a portion. The V and J calls and clone size are taken from that table; D and trimming were inferred from the DNA. The table lists approximately 140,000 clones, roughly 90% of them singletons, with about 4.2% in the top ten. This sequence was found in an older woman with active or convalescent COVID-19. Source material: peripheral blood. This sequence joins TRBV10-3 and TRBJ1-1, with 8 bases that match TRBD1. This CDR3 reads CAVKTGGYTEAFF. The CDR3 region has the DNA TGTGCCGTCAAAACAGGGGGGTACACTGAAGCTTTCTTT.